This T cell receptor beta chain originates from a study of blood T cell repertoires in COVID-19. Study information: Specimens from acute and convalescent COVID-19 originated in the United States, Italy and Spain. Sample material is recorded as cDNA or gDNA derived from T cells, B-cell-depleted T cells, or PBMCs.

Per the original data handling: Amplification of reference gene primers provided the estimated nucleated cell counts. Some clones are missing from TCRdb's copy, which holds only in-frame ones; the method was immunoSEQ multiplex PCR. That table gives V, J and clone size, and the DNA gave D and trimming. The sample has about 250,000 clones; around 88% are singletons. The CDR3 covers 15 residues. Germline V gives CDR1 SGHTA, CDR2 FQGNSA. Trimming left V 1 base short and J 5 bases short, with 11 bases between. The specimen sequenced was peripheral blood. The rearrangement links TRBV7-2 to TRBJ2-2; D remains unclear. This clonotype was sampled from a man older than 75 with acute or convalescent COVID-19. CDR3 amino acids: CASSLDATTTGELFF. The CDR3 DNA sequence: TGTGCCAGCAGCTTAGATGCAACAACGACCGGGGAGCTGTTTTTT.